These T cell receptor beta chains were read from a single sample in a study of blood T cells in healthy people across ages. TCRdb recomputed calls from the 5' RACE reads with MiXCR, one row per CDR3 protein. The table lists 1,300,000 or so distinct CDR3 sequences, approximately 59% of them singletons. Sample: blood. These receptors were obtained from a man between 18 and 29 years old in good health. Each CDR3 is given with its conserved first and last residue. Size values are once, few and many counts, or a class for expanded clones, and some rows have none.

j_gene	abundance	v_gene	CDR3aa
TRBJ1-1	NA	TRBV6-1	CASSSHTLGTEAFF
TRBJ2-5	once	TRBV10-3	CATVTDTMAETQYF
TRBJ2-7	NA	TRBV20-1	CSAGGRTGDYEQYF
TRBJ2-7	few	TRBV20-1	CSARDLRLADPSYEQYF
NA	NA	TRBV29-1	CSVRGASQSSYNEQYF
TRBJ2-7	NA	TRBV6-2/TRBV6-3	CASSDIRTGVDEQYF
NA	NA	TRBV10-3	CAISDPVTYEQYF
TRBJ2-5	NA	TRBV4-1	CASSASTGMETQYF
TRBJ2-7	NA	TRBV29-1	CSVEGESSGSSYEQYF
TRBJ1-2	NA	TRBV6-6	CASRAPGTSNYGYTF
TRBJ1-2	NA	TRBV29-1	CSVGQDRGYTF
TRBJ2-7	NA	TRBV11-2	CASSLARGQYEQYF
TRBJ1-1	NA	TRBV5-1	CASSPRDKVEAFF
TRBJ2-7	few	TRBV27	CASSFRPGNYEQYF
TRBJ2-3	NA	TRBV20-1	CSARAGITDTQYF
NA	NA	TRBV4-1	CASSQVTQGLGNEQYF
NA	NA	TRBV7-2	CASSHGTGILIRPVETQYF
TRBJ1-1	NA	TRBV7-9	CASSLLGARTEAFF
TRBJ2-2	once	TRBV20-1	CSASDYSGELFF
TRBJ1-1	few	TRBV7-9	CASSLTQGWTEAFF
TRBJ1-5	NA	TRBV28	CASSFAVGRDSIRPQHF
TRBJ1-2	NA	TRBV7-8	CASSPYSSGVHGYTF
TRBJ1-4	once	TRBV6-6	CASSSYRVGKLFF
TRBJ2-2	NA	TRBV20-1	CSAHEQTGGNTGELFF
TRBJ2-7	NA	TRBV28	CASTLGYLGPQGFSYEQYF
TRBJ2-3	few	TRBV10-3	CAISESTAESTDTQYF
TRBJ2-7	few	TRBV25-1	CASSEWGEGSEQYF
TRBJ2-1	NA	TRBV20-1	CSASGSFYNEQFF
TRBJ1-1	once	TRBV6-1	CASSESGWEAFF
TRBJ2-7	few	TRBV4-3	CASSPYRGSYEQYF
TRBJ2-1	NA	TRBV2	CASSDTGTFANEQFF
TRBJ1-2	NA	TRBV6-1	CASRFDRNYGYTF
TRBJ2-7	NA	TRBV12-3/TRBV12-4	CASRGTSGFSYEQYF
TRBJ1-2	NA	TRBV29-1	CSGGTGGYTF
TRBJ1-1	NA	TRBV7-9	CASSQDRTGTEAFF
TRBJ2-5	few	TRBV10-3	CAIKSGGGQETQYF
TRBJ2-1	NA	TRBV7-9	CASSLAGSVQFF
NA	few	TRBV2	CASSRTGFYEQYF
TRBJ2-1	NA	TRBV16	CASSQFGTYNEQFF
TRBJ2-4	NA	TRBV20-1	CSASAGRGAKNIQYF
TRBJ2-6	NA	TRBV5-1	CASSLRIGANVLTF
TRBJ1-2	NA	TRBV25-1	CASSETECGYTF
TRBJ1-1	NA	TRBV20-1	CSANFIWKGRDTEAFF
TRBJ2-3	NA	TRBV27	CASRQEWMADTQYF
TRBJ1-4	NA	TRBV7-9	CASSLARGRLFF
TRBJ2-3	NA	TRBV11-3	CASSPNSADTQYF
TRBJ1-2	NA	TRBV27	CASATGVRDGYTF
TRBJ2-3	NA	TRBV4-1	CASSQPIPDTQYF
TRBJ2-3	NA	TRBV29-1	CSVEDQGAVITDTQYF
TRBJ1-5	NA	TRBV7-9	CASSSINQPQHF
TRBJ1-2	NA	TRBV4-3	CASSQIHRAGYTF
TRBJ2-3	NA	TRBV5-4	CASSVAGQGIDTQYF
TRBJ2-7	NA	TRBV6-5	CASSYADSEYEQYF
TRBJ2-1	NA	TRBV4-1	CASSKPDRGVNEQFF
TRBJ2-5	NA	TRBV2	CASSRRTTDQETQYF
TRBJ1-2	NA	TRBV28	CAMQSSGQGNYGYTF
TRBJ2-7	NA	TRBV27	CASSIDRSSYEQYF
TRBJ2-1	NA	TRBV4-3	CASAPESGGALREQFF
TRBJ2-1	once	TRBV27	CASARGLAGRGEQFF